The 10 T cell receptor beta chains given below trace back to one sample, sequenced in a study of cytomegalovirus exposure and HLA in healthy donors (dated by TCRdb to 2016 to 2017). Preparation of the library involved the immunoSEQ multiplex PCR assay. For the multiplex PCR, a mixture combining 60 forward primers for TCR Vbeta segments and 13 reverse primers for TCR Jbeta segments was used. TCRdb took this table from immuneACCESS and kept in-frame rearrangements with V and J called. Such tables lack part of the clones; where checked against another copy, unresolved V genes explain under half of the gap, and the rest is unexplained. The sample table lists about 210,000 clones, over 80% of them with a count of one. The ten largest make up approximately 10% of the sample. Sequencing was done on a sample of PBMCs. The receptors here all came from a woman aged 45-65 years in good health and CMV-seropositive.

This rearrangement joins TRBV15 to TRBJ1-5, with a possible D match to TRBD1 (5 bases). V dropped 1 base and J dropped 0 bases, with 16 bases sitting between them. Germline CDR1 LNHNV, CDR2 YYDKDF (reference sequence). The CDR3 is 18 residues long. CDR3 bases: TGTGCCACCAGCAGAGGCCGTCCGGGGGGGGATAGCAATCAGCCCCAGCATTTT. Protein: CATSRGRPGGDSNQPQHF.

This clone was counted a few times. The chain has TRBV5-6 and TRBJ1-4, with a tentative D call TRBD1 (6 bases). Trimming removed 5 bases at V and 8 bases at J, with 13 bases between. This CDR3 has 13 amino acids. In germline, CDR1 is SGHDT, CDR2 YYEEEE. The CDR3 protein is CASRPDSDEKLFF. The CDR3 DNA follows: TGTGCCAGCAGACCGGACAGTGACGAAAAACTGTTTTTT.

The gene calls are TRBV19 and TRBJ1-6; possible D gene TRBD1, 5 bases. Germline CDR1 and CDR2: LNHDA and SQIVND (reference sequence). This CDR3 has 17 amino acids. The V end lost 3 bases, the J end lost 0 bases, and 12 bases lay between the germline ends. The CDR3 nucleotides read TGTGCCAGTAGTATCAGAGGACACCCCTCCTATAATTCACCCCTCCACTTT. Protein product: CASSIRGHPSYNSPLHF.

J is TRBJ2-6 and V is TRBV5-5, with D possibly being TRBD1 (6 bases). Trimming took off 4 bases at V and 4 bases at J, with 12 bases between the two ends. The germline CDR1 and CDR2 sequences are SGHKS and YYEKEE (reference sequence). CDR3 length equals 15 residues. As DNA, the CDR3 is TGTGCCAGCAGCACCCAGGGGACGGGGGCCAACGTCCTGACTTTC. Translating it yields CASSTQGTGANVLTF.

V gene TRBV6-5 combines with J gene TRBJ2-3, with TRBD1 matching over 8 bases. Per the germline V gene, CDR1 is MNHEY and CDR2 is SVGAGI. The CDR3 totals 12 residues. V trimming: 5 bases; J trimming: 8 bases; junction bases outside the gene matches: 3. CDR3 protein: CASSDTGGTQYF. The CDR3 region has the DNA TGTGCCAGCAGTGACACAGGGGGTACGCAGTATTTT.

This clone has a handful of counts. The rearrangement uses TRBV2 and TRBJ1-5; TRBD1 matches at 8 bases. The germline gives CDR1 SNHLY, CDR2 FYNNEI. This CDR3 is 15 amino acids long. Trimming took 5 bases from V and 1 from J; bases not matched to a gene: 4. CDR3 DNA: TGTGCCAGCAGTTACAGGGGGGTCAGCAATCAGCCCCAGCATTTT. Translating it yields CASSYRGVSNQPQHF. Together with reference TRBV2 and TRBJ1-5, the CDR3 gives the full variable domain: EPEVTQTPSHQVTQMGQEVILRCVPISNHLYFYWYRQILGQKVEFLVSFYNNEISEKSEIFDDQFSVERPDGSNFTLKIRSTKLEDSAMYFCASSYRGVSNQPQHFGDGTRLSIL.

In this sample, this clone turned up a few times. The chain recombines TRBV7-2 with TRBJ1-6, with 10 bases that match TRBD1. Germline V gene lookup returns CDR1 SGHTA and CDR2 FQGNSA. V dropped 1 base and J dropped 9; count of bases not matched to a gene: 6. The CDR3 runs to 16 residues. The CDR3, as DNA: TGTGCCAGCAGCTTAGTAGGCGGGACAGGGGCTTCACCCCTCCACTTT. This gives the protein CASSLVGGTGASPLHF.

This clone was observed a handful of times. The chain carries TRBV19 and TRBJ2-7, with a possible D match to TRBD1 (5 bases). Germline assignment: CDR1 LNHDA and CDR2 SQIVND (reference sequence). Trimming cost V 3 bases and J 6 bases, with 9 bases left between them. This CDR3 comprises 12 residues. The CDR3 spells CASSMLGVEQYF. The CDR3 DNA follows: TGTGCCAGTAGTATGCTAGGGGTCGAGCAGTACTTC.

V usage is TRBV29-1 and J usage is TRBJ1-3, with D possibly being TRBD1 (5 bases). CDR3 size: 13 residues. CDR1 is SQVTM, CDR2 ANQGSEA, per germline. Trimming pared 7 bases from V and 0 bases from J, leaving 10 bases between. The DNA of the CDR3 is TGCAGCGCAACAGGTGACTCTGGAAACACCATATATTTT. It codes for CSATGDSGNTIYF. Based on the CDR3 plus reference TRBV29-1 and TRBJ1-3, the full variable domain is SAVISQKPSRDICQRGTSLTIQCQVDSQVTMMFWYRQQPGQSLTLIATANQGSEATYESGFVIDKFPISRPNLTFSTLTVSNMSPEDSSIYLCSATGDSGNTIYFGEGSWLTVV.

The chain joins TRBV4-3 to TRBJ2-5, with no clear D. The V end lost 4 bases, the J end lost 5 bases, and 17 bases lay between the germline ends. Germline assignment: CDR1 LGHNA and CDR2 YSLEER. CDR3 length equals 15 residues. CDR3 nucleotides: TGCGCCAGCAGCCCCTTTCTAAGCGCGTCGGAGACCCAGTACTTC. Its protein is CASSPFLSASETQYF.